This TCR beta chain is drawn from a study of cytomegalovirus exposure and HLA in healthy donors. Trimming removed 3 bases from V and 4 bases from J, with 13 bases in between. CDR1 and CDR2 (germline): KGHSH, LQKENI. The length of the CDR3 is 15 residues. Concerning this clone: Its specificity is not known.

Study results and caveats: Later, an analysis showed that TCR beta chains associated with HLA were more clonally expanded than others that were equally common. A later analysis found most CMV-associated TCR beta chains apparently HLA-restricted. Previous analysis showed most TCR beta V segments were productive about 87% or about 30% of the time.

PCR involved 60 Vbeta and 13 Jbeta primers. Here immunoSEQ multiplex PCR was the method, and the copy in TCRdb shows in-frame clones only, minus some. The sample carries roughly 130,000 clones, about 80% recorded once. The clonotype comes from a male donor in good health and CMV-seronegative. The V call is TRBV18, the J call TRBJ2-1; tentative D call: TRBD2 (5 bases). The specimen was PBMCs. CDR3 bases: TGTGCCAGCTCACCCGACAACCGGGATTACAATGAGCAGTTCTTC. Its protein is CASSPDNRDYNEQFF. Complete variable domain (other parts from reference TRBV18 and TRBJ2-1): NAGVMQNPRHLVRRRGQEARLRCSPMKGHSHVYWYRQLPEEGLKFMVYLQKENIIDESGMPKERFSAEFPKEGPSILRIQQVVRGDSAAYFCASSPDNRDYNEQFFGPGTRLTVL.